This TCR beta chain was captured in a study of patients and donors after allogeneic stem cell transplantation (dated by TCRdb to the early 2020s). The CDR3, cysteine through phenylalanine, is 16 amino acids long. Only the CDR3 portion is preserved as DNA: 48 bases, with reading frame beginning at the first base. CDR1 and CDR2, looked up from the germline V gene, are SGHRS and YFSETQ. The germline V and J ends show losses of 0 bases and 3 bases respectively, and no gene match explains 8 bases of the junction. To note about this clonotype: It lacks a known antigen. The sample holds no much larger clone one base away, and base qualities are not on file.

The method was RT-PCR. For sequencing, a NextSeq 550 was employed. The raw public reads went through TCRdb reprocessing: fastp at Q25, MiXCR clone calling, in-frame beta chains kept. CDR3 protein sequences are deduplicated, and each keeps its most common genes and DNA. The sample table holds about 230,000 distinct CDR3 sequences, of which over 12% were seen once. Of the sample, 11% is held by the ten largest clones. The sequenced sample was blood, either unsorted or a sorted T cell fraction (not recorded which). This receptor was obtained from a human donor who was either an allogeneic HSCT recipient or a stem cell or donor lymphocyte infusion donor (not recorded which). It is not recorded whose cells these are; they may come from a transplant donor. The chain couples TRBV5-1 to TRBJ1-2; 7 bases in the junction line up with TRBD1. The CDR3 sequence is CASSLEGAARDYGYTF. The sequenced DNA is TGCGCCAGCAGCTTGGAGGGGGCCGCACGGGACTATGGCTACACCTTC.